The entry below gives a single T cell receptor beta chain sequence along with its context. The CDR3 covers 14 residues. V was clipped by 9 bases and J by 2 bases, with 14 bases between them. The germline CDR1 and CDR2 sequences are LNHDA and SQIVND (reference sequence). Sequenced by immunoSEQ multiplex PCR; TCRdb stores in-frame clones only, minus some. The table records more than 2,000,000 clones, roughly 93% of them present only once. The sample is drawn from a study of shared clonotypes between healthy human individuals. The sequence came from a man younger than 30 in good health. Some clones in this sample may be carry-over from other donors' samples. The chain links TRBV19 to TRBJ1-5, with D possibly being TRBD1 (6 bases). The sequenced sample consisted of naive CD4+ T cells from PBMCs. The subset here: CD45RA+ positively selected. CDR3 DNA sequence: TGTGCCAGCACAAGGGGGGGTCGCAATCAGCCCCAGCATTTT. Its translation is CASTRGGRNQPQHF.